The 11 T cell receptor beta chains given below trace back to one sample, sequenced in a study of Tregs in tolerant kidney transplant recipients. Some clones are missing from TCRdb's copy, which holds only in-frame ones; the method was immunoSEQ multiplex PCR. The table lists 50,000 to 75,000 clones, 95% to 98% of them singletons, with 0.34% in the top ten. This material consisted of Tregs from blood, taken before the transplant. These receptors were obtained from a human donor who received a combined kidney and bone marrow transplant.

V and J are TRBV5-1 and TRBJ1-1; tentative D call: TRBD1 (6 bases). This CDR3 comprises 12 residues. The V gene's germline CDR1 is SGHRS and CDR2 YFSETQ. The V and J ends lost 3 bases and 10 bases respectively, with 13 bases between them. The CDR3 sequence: CASSSQGKGAFF. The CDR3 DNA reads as TGCGCCAGCAGCTCTCAGGGGAAGGGAGCTTTCTTT.

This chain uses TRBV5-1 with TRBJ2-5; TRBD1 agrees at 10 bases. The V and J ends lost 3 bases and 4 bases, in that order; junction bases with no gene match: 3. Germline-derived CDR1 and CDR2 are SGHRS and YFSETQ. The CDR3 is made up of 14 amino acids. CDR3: CASSSGTGAETQYF. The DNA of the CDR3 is TGCGCCAGCAGCTCAGGGACAGGGGCAGAGACCCAGTACTTC.

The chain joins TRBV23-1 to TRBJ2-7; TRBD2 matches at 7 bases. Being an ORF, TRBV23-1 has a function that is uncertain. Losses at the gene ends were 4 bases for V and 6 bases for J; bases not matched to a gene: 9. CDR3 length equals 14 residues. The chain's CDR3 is CASSRARGWVEQYF. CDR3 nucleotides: TGCGCCAGCAGTCGGGCGCGGGGGTGGGTCGAGCAGTACTTC.

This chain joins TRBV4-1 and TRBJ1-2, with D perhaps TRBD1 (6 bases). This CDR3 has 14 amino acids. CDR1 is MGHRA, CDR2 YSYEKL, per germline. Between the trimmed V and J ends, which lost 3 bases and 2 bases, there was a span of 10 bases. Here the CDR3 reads CASSHIQGNYGYTF. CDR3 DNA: TGCGCCAGCAGCCACATACAGGGAAACTATGGCTACACCTTC.

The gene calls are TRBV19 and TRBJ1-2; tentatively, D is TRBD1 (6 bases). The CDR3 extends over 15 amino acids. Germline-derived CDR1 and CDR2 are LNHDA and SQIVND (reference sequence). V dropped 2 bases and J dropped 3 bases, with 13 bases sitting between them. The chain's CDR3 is CASSIHQGSYYGYTF. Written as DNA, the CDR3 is TGTGCCAGTAGTATACATCAGGGGAGTTACTATGGCTACACCTTC.

Written as DNA, the CDR3 is TGTGCCAGCAGCCCTGAAGCGGGGGTCGGCAAAAACATTCAGTACTTC. This translates into CASSPEAGVGKNIQYF. V is TRBV7-2 and J is TRBJ2-4; 8 nucleotides align to TRBD2. The CDR3 runs to 16 residues. J lost 3 bases, V lost 5 bases, and 9 bases had no gene match. Germline V gene lookup returns CDR1 SGHTA and CDR2 FQGNSA.

CDR3 DNA: TGTGCCAGCAGCGTCATGGCGGGAGTGGGCGGGGAGCTGTTTTTT. This sequence encodes CASSVMAGVGGELFF. V and J are TRBV9 and TRBJ2-2; TRBD2 matches at 7 bases. CDR1 is SGDLS, CDR2 YYNGEE, per germline. The CDR3 is 15 amino acids. Trimming took 2 bases from V and 7 from J; bases not matched to a gene: 8.

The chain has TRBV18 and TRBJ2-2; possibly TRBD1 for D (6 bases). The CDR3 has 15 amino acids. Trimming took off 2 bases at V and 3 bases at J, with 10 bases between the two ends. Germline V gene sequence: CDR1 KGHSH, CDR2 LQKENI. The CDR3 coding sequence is TGTGCCAGCTCACCAAAACAGGGATACACCGGGGAGCTGTTTTTT. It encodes CASSPKQGYTGELFF.

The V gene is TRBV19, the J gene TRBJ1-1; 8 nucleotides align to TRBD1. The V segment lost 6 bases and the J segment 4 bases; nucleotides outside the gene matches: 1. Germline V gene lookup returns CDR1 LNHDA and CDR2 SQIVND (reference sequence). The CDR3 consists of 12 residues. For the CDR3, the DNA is TGTGCCAGTAGGGACAGGGCCACTGAAGCTTTCTTT. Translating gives CASRDRATEAFF.

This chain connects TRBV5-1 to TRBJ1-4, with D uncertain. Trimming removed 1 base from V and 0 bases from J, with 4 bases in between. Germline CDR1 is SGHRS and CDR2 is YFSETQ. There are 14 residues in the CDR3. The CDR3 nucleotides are TGCGCCAGCAGCTTGACAGCAACTAATGAAAAACTGTTTTTT. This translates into CASSLTATNEKLFF.

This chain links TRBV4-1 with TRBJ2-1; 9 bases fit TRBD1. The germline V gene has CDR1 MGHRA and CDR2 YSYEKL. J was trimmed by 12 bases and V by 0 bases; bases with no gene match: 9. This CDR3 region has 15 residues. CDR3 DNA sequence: TGCGCCAGCAGCCAAGACATAAGGGACAGGGTATCGCAGTTCTTC. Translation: CASSQDIRDRVSQFF.